This TCR beta chain comes out of a study of patients and donors after allogeneic stem cell transplantation. TCRdb ran MiXCR on the RT-PCR reads and lists one entry per CDR3 protein. The top ten hold around 6% of the sample, which has 800,000 to 1,000,000 distinct CDR3 sequences, about 20% seen once. Germline loops: CDR1 DFQATT, CDR2 SNEGSKA (reference sequence). V shed 5 bases and J shed 5 bases, with 9 bases lying between them. The CDR3 runs 11 residues. The sample taken for sequencing was blood, either unsorted or a sorted T cell fraction (not recorded which). The chain combines TRBV20-1 with TRBJ2-5; D gene uncertain. The source of this sequence is a human donor who was either an allogeneic HSCT recipient or a stem cell or donor lymphocyte infusion donor (not recorded which). It is not recorded whose cells these are; they may come from a transplant donor. CDR3 amino acids: CSAGPMETQYF. The DNA for the CDR3 is TGCAGTGCTGGTCCCATGGAGACCCAGTACTTC.